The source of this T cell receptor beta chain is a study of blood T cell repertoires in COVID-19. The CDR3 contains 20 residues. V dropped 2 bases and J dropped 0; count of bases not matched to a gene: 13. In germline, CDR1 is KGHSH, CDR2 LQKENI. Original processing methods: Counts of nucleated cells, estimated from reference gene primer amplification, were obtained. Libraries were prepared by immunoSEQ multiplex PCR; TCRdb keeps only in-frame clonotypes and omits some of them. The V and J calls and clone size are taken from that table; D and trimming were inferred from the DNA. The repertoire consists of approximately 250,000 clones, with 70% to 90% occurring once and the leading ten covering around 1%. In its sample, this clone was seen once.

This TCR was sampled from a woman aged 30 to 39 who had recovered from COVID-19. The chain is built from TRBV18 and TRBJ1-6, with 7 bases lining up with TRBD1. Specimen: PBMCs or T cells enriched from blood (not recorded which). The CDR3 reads CASSPVRDSLPSSYNSPLHF. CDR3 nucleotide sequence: TGTGCCAGCTCACCAGTTAGGGACAGCCTTCCCAGCTCCTATAATTCACCCCTCCACTTT.